The 13 T cell receptor beta chains in this list originate from one sample, sequenced in a study of T cell changes during pregnancy in multiple sclerosis. TCRdb's copy holds only in-frame clones and misses some; the assay was immunoSEQ multiplex PCR. The sample contains 95,000 to 150,000 clones, roughly 92% of which appear only once. The specimen comprised peripheral blood, sampled before pregnancy. The receptor set was obtained from a female donor with multiple sclerosis, enrolled in a pregnancy study.

The chain combines TRBV6-6 with TRBJ1-1; unclear D gene. V was pared by 0 bases and J by 3 bases, with 11 bases between. This CDR3 contains 15 residues. Germline lookup yields CDR1 MNHNY and CDR2 SVGAGI (reference sequence). CDR3 sequence (DNA): TGTGCCAGCAGTTACTCGATGTTTGGGCACACTGAAGCTTTCTTT. Protein product: CASSYSMFGHTEAFF.

V usage is TRBV28 and J usage is TRBJ1-1; 9 bases line up with TRBD1. J gave up 6 bases and V 10 bases, and 18 bases lay outside the gene matches. The germline CDR1 and CDR2 sequences are MDHEN and SYDVKM. The length of the CDR3 is 16 residues. The chain's CDR3 is CATRRTGVGLRSEAFF. In DNA, the CDR3 is TGTGCCACCCGCCGGACAGGGGTAGGCTTGAGGTCTGAAGCTTTCTTT. The full variable domain, with the rest looked up from reference TRBV28 and TRBJ1-1, is DVKVTQSSRYLVKRTGEKVFLECVQDMDHENMFWYRQDPGLGLRLIYFSYDVKMKEKGDIPEGYSVSREKKERFSLILESASTNQTSMYLCATRRTGVGLRSEAFFGQGTRLTVV.

The chain has TRBV6-6 and TRBJ1-5; D not resolved. This CDR3 spans 14 amino acids. From germline, CDR1 is MNHNY and CDR2 SVGAGI (reference sequence). The germline V and J ends were trimmed by 2 bases and 8 bases, with 13 bases remaining between them. CDR3: CASSYGGPPEPQHF. The DNA of the CDR3 is TGTGCCAGCAGTTACGGAGGGCCCCCGGAGCCCCAGCATTTT.

This clone has just one count. The V gene is TRBV7-9, the J gene TRBJ1-3, with no clear D. Germline values: CDR1 SEHNR, CDR2 FQNEAQ (reference sequence). Trimming stripped 5 bases from V and 14 bases from J, with 13 bases between. The CDR3 is 11 amino acids. CDR3 sequence (DNA): TGTGCCAGCAGCGTTCCCCCGTTCTTATATTTT. It is translated as CASSVPPFLYF.

The rearrangement joins TRBV6-1 to TRBJ1-1; D unclear. The CDR3 contains 14 residues. CDR1 is MNHNS, CDR2 SASEGT, per germline. V was shortened by 3 bases and J by 1 base, with 9 bases between the two germline ends. The CDR3 DNA follows: TGTGCCAGCAGTGATAACGGTCCGAACACTGAAGCTTTCTTT. Its protein product is CASSDNGPNTEAFF.

This rearrangement joins TRBV18 to TRBJ2-7; 11 bases agree with TRBD1. The CDR3 contains 15 residues. The ends lost 5 bases at V and 3 bases at J; junction bases unmatched: 6. Germline-derived CDR1 and CDR2 are KGHSH and LQKENI. CDR3 protein: CASSSTGTGGYEQYF. The CDR3 nucleotides read TGTGCCAGCTCATCAACCGGGACAGGGGGCTACGAGCAGTACTTC.

This clone appeared a single time. The chain joins TRBV27 to TRBJ2-3, with D possibly TRBD1 on 6 matching bases. CDR1 and CDR2 from the germline V gene are MNHEY and SMNVEV (reference sequence). The CDR3 is made up of 17 amino acids. V lost 8 bases and J 1 base, leaving 22 bases between the germline ends. Here the CDR3 reads CASSSVPSSGGTDTQYF. The CDR3 DNA is TGTGCCAGCTCTTCTGTCCCATCCTCAGGGGGCACAGATACGCAGTATTTT.

The chain has TRBV15 and TRBJ2-7; possible D gene TRBD2, 7 bases. V lost 0 bases and J 2 bases, leaving 8 bases between the germline ends. This CDR3 contains 14 residues. CDR1 is LNHNV, CDR2 YYDKDF, per germline (reference sequence). CDR3 amino acids: CATSREGGAYEQYF. The CDR3 nucleotides read TGTGCCACCAGCAGAGAAGGGGGGGCCTACGAGCAGTACTTC.

The gene calls are TRBV28 and TRBJ1-1, with D possibly matching TRBD1 (6 bases). The CDR3 runs to 16 residues. Germline loops: CDR1 MDHEN, CDR2 SYDVKM. V was clipped by 2 bases and J by 0 bases, with 13 bases between them. The CDR3 protein is CASSLSGTPLNTEAFF. In nucleotides, the CDR3 is TGTGCCAGCAGTTTAAGTGGGACACCTCTGAACACTGAAGCTTTCTTT.

The V call is TRBV5-1, the J call TRBJ1-2; D is perhaps TRBD1 (6 bases). Germline assignment: CDR1 SGHRS and CDR2 YFSETQ. The CDR3 has 14 amino acids. Trimming took 7 bases from V and 4 from J, leaving 17 bases between them. CDR3 coding DNA: TGCGCCAGCGCCCCCCCGGAAGGGGGCTATGGCTACACCTTC. This gives the protein CASAPPEGGYGYTF.

This chain uses TRBV11-1 with TRBJ2-5; 7 nucleotides line up with TRBD1. Germline trimming cut 5 bases from V and 5 bases from J; bases unmatched to any gene: 8. The CDR3 extends over 14 amino acids. CDR1 SGHAT and CDR2 FQDESV come from the germline V gene (reference sequence). CDR3 loop: CASSRRQGWETQYF. The CDR3 nucleotides are TGTGCCAGCAGCCGACGACAGGGATGGGAGACCCAGTACTTC. Full variable domain (rest looked up from reference TRBV11-1 and TRBJ2-5): EAEVAQSPRYKITEKSQAVAFWCDPISGHATLYWYRQILGQGPELLVQFQDESVVDDSQLPKDRFSAERLKGVDSTLKIQPAELGDSAMYLCASSRRQGWETQYFGPGTRLLVL.

The V and J genes are TRBV11-2 and TRBJ2-5; D possibly corresponds to TRBD2 (6 bases). The V gene lost 5 bases and the J gene lost 1 base, with 17 bases spanning the gap. Per germline, CDR1 SGHAT and CDR2 FQNNGV. The CDR3 extends over 16 amino acids. CDR3 region: CASSLAPTSTQETQYF. The CDR3 coding sequence is TGTGCCAGCAGCCTAGCCCCTACTAGCACCCAAGAGACCCAGTACTTC. The full variable domain, rest sourced from reference TRBV11-2 and TRBJ2-5, is EAGVAQSPRYKIIEKRQSVAFWCNPISGHATLYWYQQILGQGPKLLIQFQNNGVVDDSQLPKDRFSAERLKGVDSTLKIQPAKLEDSAVYLCASSLAPTSTQETQYFGPGTRLLVL.

This clone was picked up one time. The chain links TRBV27 to TRBJ1-1; no reliable D call. The germline V gene encodes CDR1 MNHEY and CDR2 SMNVEV (reference sequence). Trimming pared 2 bases from V and 1 base from J, leaving 8 bases between. The CDR3 is made up of 14 amino acids. In nucleotides, the CDR3 is TGTGCCAGCAGTTTAAGGAGAGCGAACACTGAAGCTTTCTTT. Translated, it gives CASSLRRANTEAFF.